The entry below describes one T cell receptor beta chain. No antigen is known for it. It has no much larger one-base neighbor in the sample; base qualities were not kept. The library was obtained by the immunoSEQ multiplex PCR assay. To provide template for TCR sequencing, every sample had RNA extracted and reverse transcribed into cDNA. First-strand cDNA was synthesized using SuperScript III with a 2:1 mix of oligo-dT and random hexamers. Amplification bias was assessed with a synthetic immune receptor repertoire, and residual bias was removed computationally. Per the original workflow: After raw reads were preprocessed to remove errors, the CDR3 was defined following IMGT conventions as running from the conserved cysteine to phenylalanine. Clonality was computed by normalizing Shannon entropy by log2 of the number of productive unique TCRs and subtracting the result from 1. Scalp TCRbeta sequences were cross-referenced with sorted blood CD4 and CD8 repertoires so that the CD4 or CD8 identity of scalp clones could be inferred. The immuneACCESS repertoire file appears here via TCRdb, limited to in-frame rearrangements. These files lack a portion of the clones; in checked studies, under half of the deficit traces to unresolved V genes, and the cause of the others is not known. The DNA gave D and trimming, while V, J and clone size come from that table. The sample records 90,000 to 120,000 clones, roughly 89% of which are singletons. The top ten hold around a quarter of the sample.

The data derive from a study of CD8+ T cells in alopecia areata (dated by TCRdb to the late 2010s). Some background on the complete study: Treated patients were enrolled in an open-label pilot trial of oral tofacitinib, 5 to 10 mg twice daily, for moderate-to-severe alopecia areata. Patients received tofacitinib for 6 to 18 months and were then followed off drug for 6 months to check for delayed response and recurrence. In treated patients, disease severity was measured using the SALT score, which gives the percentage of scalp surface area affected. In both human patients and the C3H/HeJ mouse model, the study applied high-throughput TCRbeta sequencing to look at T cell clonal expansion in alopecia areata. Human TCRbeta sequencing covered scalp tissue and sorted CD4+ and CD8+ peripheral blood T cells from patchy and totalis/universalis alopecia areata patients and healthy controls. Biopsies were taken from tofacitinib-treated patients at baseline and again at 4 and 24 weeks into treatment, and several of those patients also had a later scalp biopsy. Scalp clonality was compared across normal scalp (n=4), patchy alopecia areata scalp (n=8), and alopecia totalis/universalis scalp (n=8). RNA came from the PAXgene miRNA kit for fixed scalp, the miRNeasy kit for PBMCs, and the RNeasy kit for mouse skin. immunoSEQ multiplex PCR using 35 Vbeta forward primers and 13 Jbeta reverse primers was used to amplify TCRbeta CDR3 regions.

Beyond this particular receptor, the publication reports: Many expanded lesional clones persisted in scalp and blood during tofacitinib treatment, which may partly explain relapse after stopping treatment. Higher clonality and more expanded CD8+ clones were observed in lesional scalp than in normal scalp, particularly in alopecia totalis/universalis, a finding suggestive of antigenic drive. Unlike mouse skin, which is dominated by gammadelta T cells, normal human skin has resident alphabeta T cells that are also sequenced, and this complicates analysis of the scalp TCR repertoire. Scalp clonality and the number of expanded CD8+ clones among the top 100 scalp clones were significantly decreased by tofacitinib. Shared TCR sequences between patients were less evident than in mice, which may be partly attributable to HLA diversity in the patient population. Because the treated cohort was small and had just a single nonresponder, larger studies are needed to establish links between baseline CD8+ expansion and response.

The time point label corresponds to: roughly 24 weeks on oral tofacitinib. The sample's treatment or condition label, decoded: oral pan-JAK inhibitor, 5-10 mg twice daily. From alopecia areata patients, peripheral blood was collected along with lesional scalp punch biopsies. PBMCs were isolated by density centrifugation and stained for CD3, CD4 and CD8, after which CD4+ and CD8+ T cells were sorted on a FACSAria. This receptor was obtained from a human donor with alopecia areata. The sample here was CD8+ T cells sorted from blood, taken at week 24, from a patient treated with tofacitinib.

The bases are TGCGCCAGCAGCCAGGCTAATAGCAATCAGCCCCAGCATTTT. It is translated as CASSQANSNQPQHF. The receptor chain draws on TRBV4-1 and TRBJ1-5, with the D gene call left open. The germline V gene encodes CDR1 MGHRA and CDR2 YSYEKL. Spanning cysteine to phenylalanine, the CDR3 consists of 14 amino acids. Only the CDR3 DNA is retained, 42 bases long and in frame from the first base. V is reduced by 3 bases and J by 0 bases, leaving a spacing of 6 bases between them.